The rows below give T cell receptor beta chains drawn from one sample of a study of cytomegalovirus exposure and HLA in healthy donors. Clones were sequenced by immunoSEQ multiplex PCR, and TCRdb holds only the in-frame ones, with some missing. The sample yields around 130,000 clones, roughly 77% seen once. Sequences were obtained from PBMCs. All receptors come from a man aged 35 to 55 in good health and CMV-seronegative. CDR3s include the opening cysteine and the closing phenylalanine or tryptophan. A D gene is named only where the DNA matches it firmly. Size values are once, few and many counts, or a class for expanded clones, and some rows have none.

clone size,J gene,D gene,V gene,CDR3 protein,CDR3 DNA
once,TRBJ2-7,TRBD2,TRBV15,CATSRDRETSGGMFYEQYF,TGTGCCACCAGCAGAGATCGAGAGACTAGCGGGGGTATGTTCTACGAGCAGTACTTC
NA,TRBJ1-6,NA,TRBV9,CASSPWSRANSPLHF,TGTGCCAGCAGCCCGTGGAGCCGTGCTAATTCACCCCTCCACTTT
few,TRBJ1-2,NA,TRBV5-6,CASSFGRGSGGGYTF,TGTGCCAGCAGCTTTGGGAGAGGTTCTGGAGGGGGCTACACCTTC
NA,TRBJ2-2,NA,TRBV10-3,CAISVDINTGELFF,TGTGCCATCAGTGTTGACATTAACACCGGGGAGCTGTTTTTT
NA,TRBJ2-2,NA,TRBV5-5,CASILRNTGELFF,TGTGCCAGCATCCTAAGAAACACCGGGGAGCTGTTTTTT
NA,TRBJ1-1,NA,TRBV7-6,CASSLKGAEAFF,TGTGCCAGCAGCTTAAAAGGGGCTGAAGCTTTCTTT
NA,TRBJ1-1,TRBD1,TRBV27,CASSSPGQGREAFF,TGTGCCAGCAGTTCGCCGGGACAGGGGCGGGAGGCTTTCTTT
NA,TRBJ2-4,TRBD2,TRBV2,CASTTSGGAHSQYF,TGTGCCAGCACCACTAGCGGGGGGGCACACAGTCAGTACTTC
NA,TRBJ2-2,TRBD1,TRBV7-8,CASRSGGNTGELFF,TGTGCCAGCAGATCAGGGGGTAACACCGGGGAGCTGTTTTTT
NA,TRBJ2-2,NA,TRBV11-2,CASSLGQGWDTGELFF,TGTGCCAGCAGCTTAGGGCAGGGGTGGGACACCGGGGAGCTGTTTTTT
NA,TRBJ2-3,NA,TRBV5-8,CASSLGPPADTQYF,TGTGCCAGCAGCTTGGGTCCACCAGCAGATACGCAGTATTTT
NA,TRBJ2-2,TRBD1,TRBV4-2,CASSPDPAAGGQGNTGELFF,TGTGCCAGCAGCCCTGATCCGGCTGCGGGGGGACAGGGGAATACCGGGGAGCTGTTTTTT
NA,TRBJ2-1,TRBD1,TRBV10-3,CAISQDRGQFF,TGTGCCATCAGTCAAGACAGGGGGCAGTTCTTC
NA,TRBJ2-2,TRBD2,TRBV4-2,CASSQAGRDTGELFF,TGTGCCAGCAGCCAAGCAGGGAGGGACACCGGGGAGCTGTTTTTT
NA,TRBJ2-2,TRBD1,TRBV7-6,CALQGTANTGELFF,TGTGCCCTTCAAGGGACAGCGAACACCGGGGAGCTGTTTTTT
NA,TRBJ1-5,TRBD1,TRBV28,CASSSPQGSRQPQHF,TGTGCCAGCAGTTCCCCACAGGGGTCGAGGCAGCCCCAGCATTTT
NA,TRBJ2-6,NA,TRBV19,CASSIKAGEGANVLTF,TGTGCCAGTAGTATTAAGGCAGGCGAGGGAGCCAACGTCCTGACTTTC
NA,TRBJ2-6,NA,TRBV19,CASSMVDGRLPSGANVLTF,TGTGCCAGTAGTATGGTCGACGGCAGACTTCCCTCTGGGGCCAACGTCCTGACTTTC
few,TRBJ2-7,TRBD1,TRBV9,CASSVRMGQGYEQYF,TGTGCCAGCAGCGTCAGAATGGGACAGGGGTACGAGCAGTACTTC
NA,TRBJ2-1,TRBD2,TRBV27,CASSLTGTSGSREFF,TGTGCCAGCAGTTTGACCGGGACTAGCGGGTCGAGGGAGTTCTTC
NA,TRBJ1-5,NA,TRBV6-1,CASREEGLPVQPQHF,TGTGCCAGCAGAGAGGAGGGACTCCCAGTTCAGCCCCAGCATTTT
NA,TRBJ2-1,TRBD1,TRBV19,CASSTWSRGPTPSDNEQFF,TGTGCCAGTAGTACCTGGTCCAGGGGGCCCACTCCCTCTGACAATGAGCAGTTCTTC
NA,TRBJ2-3,TRBD2,TRBV4-3,CASSRGTSGRDTQYF,TGCGCCAGCAGCCGGGGGACTAGCGGGAGAGATACGCAGTATTTT
few,TRBJ1-1,NA,TRBV27,CASSFNRDTEAFF,TGTGCCAGCAGTTTCAACAGGGACACTGAAGCTTTCTTT